A selection of T cell receptor beta chains follows, all from one sample in a study of cytomegalovirus exposure and HLA in healthy donors. Using immunoSEQ multiplex PCR, the repertoire was profiled, and TCRdb retains in-frame clones only, with some absent. The sample records 150,000 to 200,000 clones, around 81% being singletons. Source material: PBMCs. The source of these receptors is a woman younger than 45 in good health and CMV-seronegative. CDR3s include the opening cysteine and the closing phenylalanine or tryptophan. D genes are given only for firm matches. Where a row states a size, it is once, few, many or the class of an expanded clone; other rows omit it.

>.|.|TRBJ1-4|TRBV4-3
TGCGCCAGCAGCCACGACAGTAATGAAAAACTGTTTTTT
CASSHDSNEKLFF
>TRBD1|few|TRBJ2-2|TRBV4-3
TGCGCCAGCAGCCAAAGGACAGGGAACACCGGGGAGCTGTTTTTT
CASSQRTGNTGELFF
>.|.|TRBJ2-2|TRBV5-1
TGCGCCAGCAGCTTTATTGCTGGGGGCAACACCGGGGAGCTGTTTTTT
CASSFIAGGNTGELFF
>.|.|TRBJ2-7|TRBV18
TGTGCCAGCTCACCAGCACAGGGTACCTCCTACGAGCAGTACTTC
CASSPAQGTSYEQYF
>.|.|TRBJ1-3|TRBV11-2
TGTGCCAGCAGCTTAGGTTCTCCTAGCTCTGGAAACACCATATATTTT
CASSLGSPSSGNTIYF
>.|.|TRBJ2-7|TRBV5-6
TGTGCCAGCAGCTTTCACAGGGTTATGAACGAGCAGTACTTC
CASSFHRVMNEQYF
>.|.|TRBJ2-3|TRBV6-1
TGTGCCAGCAGTGAAACTAGCCTTAGCACAGATACGCAGTATTTT
CASSETSLSTDTQYF
>.|.|TRBJ2-1|TRBV12-2
TGTGCAAGTCGCTTGAGACAGGCTGAGTTCTTC
CASRLRQAEFF
>TRBD1|.|TRBJ2-1|TRBV27
TGTGCCAGCAGGCCCGGACAGGGTCACTACAATGAGCAGTTCTTC
CASRPGQGHYNEQFF
>.|.|TRBJ2-4|TRBV25-1
TGTGCCAGCGCTACAGTGTCCAAAAACATTCAGTACTTC
CASATVSKNIQYF
>TRBD1|.|TRBJ2-7|TRBV27
TGTGCCAGCAGTTCAGCGGGACAGGGGTCGTACGAGCAGTACTTC
CASSSAGQGSYEQYF
>.|few|TRBJ1-1|TRBV21-1
TGTGCCAGCAGCAAAGAAGCCCTGAACACTGAAGCTTTCTTT
CASSKEALNTEAFF
>TRBD2|.|TRBJ2-3|TRBV4-2
TGTGCCAGCAGCCAAGATCATGGACTAGCGGCTCCCACAGATACGCAGTATTTT
CASSQDHGLAAPTDTQYF
>TRBD2|.|TRBJ2-2|TRBV15
TGTGCCACCAGCGCCTCTAGCGGGAGTCACGCCGGGGAGCTGTTTTTT
CATSASSGSHAGELFF
>.|once|TRBJ2-3|TRBV2
TGTGCCAGCAGTGAAGGGCAGAGCACAGATACGCAGTATTTT
CASSEGQSTDTQYF
>.|.|TRBJ1-6|TRBV10-1
TGCGCCAGCAGTGAGTCACAGGGAACGAATTCACCCCTCCACTTT
CASSESQGTNSPLHF
>.|.|TRBJ1-2|TRBV20-1
TGCAGTGCTAGACCTAGCTATGGCTACACCTTC
CSARPSYGYTF
>TRBD2|.|TRBJ2-3|TRBV10-1
TGCGCCAGCAGTGAGTACCCGGGACTAGCGGGGGGGAACACAGATACGCAGTATTTT
CASSEYPGLAGGNTDTQYF
>TRBD2|.|TRBJ2-3|TRBV10-3
TGTGCCATCAGCATTTCTAGCGGGAGGAGCGCAGATACGCAGTATTTT
CAISISSGRSADTQYF
>.|.|TRBJ2-5|TRBV9
TGTGCCAGCAGCGTAGAGGGGTGGGGGCGGGAGACCCAGTACTTC
CASSVEGWGRETQYF
>.|.|TRBJ2-4|TRBV4-1
TGCGCCAGCAGCCAAGATTTATTTCCCAAAAACATTCAGTACTTC
CASSQDLFPKNIQYF
>TRBD1|few|TRBJ1-5|TRBV18
TGTGCCAGCTCACTTCCCGGGACAGGGGTCAATCAGCCCCAGCATTTT
CASSLPGTGVNQPQHF
>.|.|TRBJ2-7|TRBV28
TGTGCCAGCAGTTACAGCGGCTCCTACGAGCAGTACTTC
CASSYSGSYEQYF
>TRBD1|.|TRBJ2-1|TRBV7-2
TGTGCCAGCAGCCCCGGAGGGCAGGGGGCGCGCAATGAGCAGTTCTTC
CASSPGGQGARNEQFF
>TRBD2|.|TRBJ2-3|TRBV4-1
TGCGCCAGCAGAACCGGGACTAGCGGGGGAGATACGCAGTATTTT
CASRTGTSGGDTQYF
>TRBD1|.|TRBJ1-2|TRBV7-2
TGTGCCAGCAGCTTATCGGACAGGATCGTTAACTATGGCTACACCTTC
CASSLSDRIVNYGYTF
>TRBD1|once|TRBJ2-2|TRBV19
TGTGCCAGTACCCCGGGGACAGGGGTGGCCGGGGAGCTGTTTTTT
CASTPGTGVAGELFF
>.|.|TRBJ1-5|TRBV29-1
TGCAGCGTATCAATGGGTGGGGGCACGGATCAGCCCCAGCATTTT
CSVSMGGGTDQPQHF
>TRBD1|once|TRBJ2-7|TRBV7-9
TGTGCCAGCAGCTTAGTTCCGGGACAGGGTTCCTACGAGCAGTACTTC
CASSLVPGQGSYEQYF
>.|.|TRBJ2-3|TRBV12-1
TGTGCCAGCGGCTCCGGGACTAACACAGATACGCAGTATTTT
CASGSGTNTDTQYF
>.|.|TRBJ1-5|TRBV27
TGTGCCAGCAGTGCGACAGGCGATCGCAATCAGCCCCAGCATTTT
CASSATGDRNQPQHF
>.|.|TRBJ2-7|TRBV2
TGTGCCGGACGGGACAACTCCTACGAGCAGTACTTC
CAGRDNSYEQYF
>.|.|TRBJ1-3|TRBV7-8
TGTGCCAGCAGCCAACGGACAGAGGTTTCCTCTGGAAACACCATATATTTT
CASSQRTEVSSGNTIYF
>TRBD1|.|TRBJ1-6|TRBV5-6
TGTGCCAGCAGCCCCGGGACGGGACAGCTTAATTCACCCCTCCACTTT
CASSPGTGQLNSPLHF
>TRBD1|.|TRBJ2-7|TRBV27
TGTGCCAGCAGTGGACAGGGGCGCCTCTACGAGCAGTACTTC
CASSGQGRLYEQYF
>TRBD2|.|TRBJ2-1|TRBV29-1
TGCAGCGTTGAAGGCGGCCTAGCGGGGATTGAGCAGTTCTTC
CSVEGGLAGIEQFF
>TRBD1|few|TRBJ2-7|TRBV28
TGTGCCAGCAGAACCGGGACAGGGATGGACGAGCAGTACTTC
CASRTGTGMDEQYF
>.|.|TRBJ2-7|TRBV2
TGTGCCAGCAGTGAATTAATCCCGGCCACAGGGTCTCTCTACGAGCAGTACTTC
CASSELIPATGSLYEQYF
>TRBD2|.|TRBJ2-5|TRBV5-4
TGTGCCAGCAGCTTGGCCATTAGCGGGGGGCCGGAGACCCAGTACTTC
CASSLAISGGPETQYF
>.|.|TRBJ2-3|TRBV4-3
TGCGCCAGCAGCCAAGATGGCCCAGGAGGAGTGACAGATACGCAGTATTTT
CASSQDGPGGVTDTQYF
>.|once|TRBJ2-7|TRBV4-3
TGCGCCAGCAGCCAAGATTGGCAGGGGACCTACGAGCAGTACTTC
CASSQDWQGTYEQYF